One and the same sample provided the 16 T cell receptor beta chains below, sequenced in a study of neurological immune-mediated disorders. A single record per CDR3 protein comes from TCRdb applying MiXCR to the 5' RACE reads. The sample consists of about 82,000 distinct CDR3 sequences, just over 2.5% of them appearing once. The source material was PBMCs. The receptor set was obtained from a woman aged 30 to 39 with multiple sclerosis.

There are a few counts of this clonotype. A much more abundant neighbour one base away suggests this may be a read error. This chain uses TRBV6-2 or TRBV6-3 with TRBJ2-2, with a possible D match to TRBD2 (5 bases). Germline V gene data show CDR1 as MNHEY and CDR2 as SVGEGT. Between the trimmed V and J ends, which lost 8 bases and 6 bases, there was a span of 19 bases. The CDR3 runs to 15 residues. As DNA, the CDR3 is TGTGCCAGCCAAAAGGACCTAGCCCTTCCCGGGGAGCTGTTTTTT. Protein: CASQKDLALPGELFF.

The rearrangement links TRBV18 to TRBJ2-7; either TRBD1 or TRBD2 may fit D (5 bases each). V lost 2 bases to trimming and J lost 5 bases, with 16 bases between them. The CDR3 totals 15 residues. CDR1 and CDR2 (germline): KGHSH, LQKENI. This chain's CDR3 is CASSPGPGTTHEQYF. The CDR3 DNA reads as TGTGCCAGCTCACCAGGGCCCGGGACGACTCACGAGCAGTACTTC.

There are many counts of this clonotype. This CDR3 is CASSLSTSGISYEQYF. CDR3 nucleotides: TGTGCCAGCAGTTTGTCGACTAGCGGGATTTCCTACGAGCAGTACTTC. This chain joins TRBV28 and TRBJ2-7, with 11 bases fitting TRBD2. Losses at the gene ends were 3 bases for V and 1 base for J; bases not matched to a gene: 5. Germline V gene lookup returns CDR1 MDHEN and CDR2 SYDVKM. The CDR3 contains 16 residues.

With respect to this clonotype: A much larger clone is a single base away; this may be a read error. The rearrangement links TRBV5-5 to TRBJ1-5, with a tentative D call TRBD1 (6 bases). The CDR3 totals 13 residues. Germline V gives CDR1 SGHKS, CDR2 YYEKEE (reference sequence). DNA of the CDR3: TGTGCCAGCAGCTCGGACAGTGATCAGCCCCAGAATTTT. Translating gives CASSSDSDQPQNF.

This clonotype appeared many times. CDR3 sequence (DNA): TGTGCCAGCAGTGCCTCCGGTGCTTCACCCCTCCACTTT. Residues: CASSASGASPLHF. The V gene is TRBV12-3 or TRBV12-4, the J gene TRBJ1-6; D call uncertain. Trimming removed 5 bases at V and 9 bases at J, with 11 bases between. The length of the CDR3 is 13 residues.

This clonotype has a count of ten or more. This rearrangement joins TRBV24-1 to TRBJ2-1; D is perhaps TRBD1 or TRBD2 (5 bases each). V lost 6 bases to trimming and J lost 0 bases, with 14 bases between them. Germline lookup yields CDR1 KGHDR and CDR2 SFDVKD. The CDR3 is made up of 16 amino acids. The CDR3 reads CATSTRGGSSYNEQFF. The CDR3 DNA reads TGTGCCACCAGTACCCGGGGCGGGTCCTCCTACAATGAGCAGTTCTTC.

This clonotype was picked up many times. V gene TRBV10-3 combines with J gene TRBJ2-5, with unresolved D. Trimming removed 6 bases at V and 5 bases at J, with 10 bases between. From germline, CDR1 is ENHRY and CDR2 SYGVKD. This CDR3 region has 12 residues. CDR3 amino acids: CAISEKGETQYF. The DNA for the CDR3 is TGTGCCATCAGCGAAAAAGGGGAGACCCAGTACTTC.

This clonotype was detected ten times or more. The chain has TRBV7-2 and TRBJ1-2, with 9 bases that match TRBD1. Germline values: CDR1 SGHTA, CDR2 FQGNSA. This CDR3 has 13 residues. The J segment lost 7 bases and the V segment lost 5 bases, leaving 5 bases of the junction unmatched. CDR3 coding DNA: TGTGCCAGCAGCCTAGGGACAGGGACTGGCTACACCTTC. Translation: CASSLGTGTGYTF.

This clonotype was seen many times. The chain is built from TRBV5-5 and TRBJ1-4; TRBD1 aligns across 8 bases. Trimming took 4 bases from V and 4 from J; bases not matched to a gene: 6. There are 15 residues in the CDR3. The germline V gene has CDR1 SGHKS and CDR2 YYEKEE (reference sequence). CDR3 sequence (DNA): TGTGCCAGCAGCGTGGGACAGGCAATTAATGAAAAACTGTTTTTT. It codes for CASSVGQAINEKLFF. The full variable domain, its missing parts supplied by reference TRBV5-5 and TRBJ1-4, is DAGVTQSPTHLIKTRGQQVTLRCSPISGHKSVSWYQQVLGQGPQFIFQYYEKEERGRGNFPDRFSARQFPNYSSELNVNALLLGDSALYLCASSVGQAINEKLFFGSGTQLSVL.

This clonotype has at least ten counts. Germline and junction disagree at one end, which may indicate a read error. The V and J genes are TRBV20-1 and TRBJ1-4, with D possibly TRBD1 on 5 matching bases. CDR1 and CDR2 (germline): DFQATT, SNEGSKA (reference sequence). This CDR3 has 10 residues. In nucleotides, the CDR3 is TGCAGTGCTCAGGGTGACCCCCCGATTTTT. Encoded protein: CSAQGDPPIF.

In regard to this clonotype: This could be a read error, since a much larger clone is one nucleotide away. This CDR3 is missing its conserved last phenylalanine or tryptophan, likely due to a read error. This chain links TRBV4-1 with TRBJ1-6; D remains ambiguous. The CDR3 has 12 residues. The germline V gene has CDR1 MGHRA and CDR2 YSYEKL. V was pared by 4 bases and J by 11 bases, with 9 bases between. The CDR3: CASSRPGTPLHC. CDR3 in DNA: TGCGCCAGCAGCCGGCCGGGGACACCCCTCCACTGT.

This clonotype was recorded many times. The rearrangement joins TRBV5-1 to TRBJ2-1; D gene unclear. From germline, CDR1 is SGHRS and CDR2 YFSETQ. V dropped 0 bases and J dropped 14 bases, with 9 bases sitting between them. The CDR3 totals 11 residues. This CDR3 reads CASSLGRDKFF. In nucleotides, the CDR3 is TGCGCCAGCAGCTTGGGTAGAGATAAGTTCTTC.

This clonotype was seen many times. The rearrangement links TRBV5-1 to TRBJ2-1, with D possibly being TRBD1 or TRBD2 (6 bases each). Germline V CDR1 and CDR2: SGHRS, YFSETQ. The CDR3 contains 16 residues. V lost 2 bases to trimming and J lost 5 bases, with 17 bases between them. CDR3 DNA: TGCGCCAGCAGCTTACAGGGAGGTGGGGCCGACAATGAGCAGTTCTTC. Protein: CASSLQGGGADNEQFF.

This clonotype was found many times. V and J are TRBV9 and TRBJ2-1; 13 positions agree with TRBD2. The CDR3 spans 16 residues. Germline loops: CDR1 SGDLS, CDR2 YYNGEE. V shed 4 bases and J 7 bases; nucleotides not matched to a gene: 8. The CDR3 bases are TGTGCCAGCAGCTCCAGCCGGACTAGCGGGAGAAATGAGCAGTTCTTC. This encodes CASSSSRTSGRNEQFF.

A word on this clonotype: A clone one base away is much larger, so this may be a read error. The gene calls are TRBV29-1 and TRBJ1-4; D possibly corresponds to TRBD1 (5 bases). The CDR3 loop spans 13 amino acids. Germline V CDR1 and CDR2: SQVTM, ANQGSEA. The CDR3 spells CSVDSRAGEKLFF. The CDR3, as DNA: TGCAGTGTTGATTCCAGGGCGGGTGAAAAACTGTTTTTT.

This clonotype was counted at least ten times. The V call is TRBV5-1, the J call TRBJ2-7, with 9 bases identical to TRBD2. Germline-derived CDR1 and CDR2 are SGHRS and YFSETQ. J gave up 5 bases and V 4 bases, and 7 bases lay outside the gene matches. The CDR3 length is 14 residues. DNA of the CDR3: TGCGCCAGCAGCCCGAGCGGGAGGAGCGACGAGCAGTACTTC. The encoded protein is CASSPSGRSDEQYF.